This T cell receptor beta chain was documented in a study of cytomegalovirus exposure and HLA in healthy donors. This clone was observed a few times. Losses at the gene ends were 5 bases for V and 4 bases for J; bases not matched to a gene: 6. Germline loops: CDR1 SEHNR, CDR2 FQNEAQ (reference sequence). The CDR3 consists of 14 residues. The PCR made use of 60 Vbeta and 13 Jbeta primers. Some clones are missing from TCRdb's copy, which holds only in-frame ones; the method was immunoSEQ multiplex PCR. The repertoire holds approximately 240,000 clones, with 70% to 80% as singletons. Sequenced sample: PBMCs. This TCR was sampled from a woman between 55 and 75 years old in good health and CMV-seropositive. J is TRBJ1-2 and V is TRBV7-9; 8 bases line up with TRBD1. This chain's CDR3 is CASSPTTGVYGYTF. As DNA, the CDR3 is TGTGCCAGCAGCCCGACGACAGGGGTCTATGGCTACACCTTC. Based on the CDR3 plus reference TRBV7-9 and TRBJ1-2, the full variable domain is DTGVSQNPRHKITKRGQNVTFRCDPISEHNRLYWYRQTLGQGPEFLTYFQNEAQLEKSRLLSDRFSAERPKGSFSTLEIQRTEQGDSAMYLCASSPTTGVYGYTFGSGTRLTVV.